A single TCR beta chain is shown here with its context. What it binds is unknown. Per the germline V gene, CDR1 is SNHLY and CDR2 is FYNNEI. V lost 3 bases to trimming and J lost 6 bases; unmatched junction nucleotides: 10. There are 15 residues in the CDR3. PCR employed 60 Vbeta and 13 Jbeta primers. Generated by immunoSEQ multiplex PCR, the TCRdb table keeps only in-frame clones and is missing some. The sample comprises 220,000 or so clones, roughly 84% of which are singletons, and about 1.7% rests with the top ten. These data are taken from a study of cytomegalovirus exposure and HLA in healthy donors. General study points: Previous analysis showed most TCR beta V segments were productive about 87% or about 30% of the time.

The TCR sequence derives from a man in his fifties or sixties in good health and CMV-seronegative. Material for sequencing was PBMCs. This chain links TRBV2 with TRBJ2-7; 8 nucleotides agree with TRBD1. The CDR3: CASSEQGDRLFEQYF. The DNA of the CDR3 is TGTGCCAGCAGTGAGCAGGGGGACAGGTTGTTCGAGCAGTACTTC.